The 7 T cell receptor beta chains in this list originate from one sample, sequenced in a study of T cell responses to AZD1222 COVID-19 vaccine. Assay used: immunoSEQ multiplex PCR; TCRdb lists only in-frame clones, some missing. The data show roughly 93,000 clones, almost 90% seen once. This specimen consisted of peripheral blood, obtained on day 0 of AZD1222 vaccination. The receptor source for this set is an adult in good health.

The V gene is TRBV19, the J gene TRBJ2-5; either TRBD1 or TRBD2 may fit D (5 bases each). The V end was cut by 5 bases, the J end by 4 bases, with 14 bases between. In germline, CDR1 is LNHDA, CDR2 SQIVND (reference sequence). The CDR3 has 14 residues. Written as DNA, the CDR3 is TGTGCCAGTAGTCCCAGCGCAGGGACAGAGACCCAGTACTTC. As protein: CASSPSAGTETQYF. Supplemented by reference TRBV19 and TRBJ2-5, the full variable domain reads DGGITQSPKYLFRKEGQNVTLSCEQNLNHDAMYWYRQDPGQGLRLIYYSQIVNDFQKGDIAEGYSVSREKKESFPLTVTSAQKNPTAFYLCASSPSAGTETQYFGPGTRLLVL.

The chain joins TRBV7-2 to TRBJ2-7; 10 nucleotides agree with TRBD1. The length of the CDR3 is 18 residues. The trim removed 1 base at V and 2 bases at J, leaving 11 bases unmatched. CDR1 is SGHTA and CDR2 is FQGNSA in the germline V gene. Here the CDR3 DNA reads TGTGCCAGCAGCTTAGGGACAGGGGAGACAGGGGGCGCCTACGAGCAGTACTTC. Its protein product is CASSLGTGETGGAYEQYF.

V and J are TRBV27 and TRBJ1-1, with a possible D match to TRBD1 (6 bases). The germline V gene encodes CDR1 MNHEY and CDR2 SMNVEV (reference sequence). V was shortened by 5 bases and J by 4 bases, with 11 bases between the two germline ends. The CDR3 extends over 13 amino acids. The CDR3 coding sequence is TGTGCCAGCAGTCGAACAGGGTCCACTGAAGCTTTCTTT. Amino acids: CASSRTGSTEAFF.

The genes are TRBV7-9 and TRBJ2-1; tentatively, D is TRBD1 or TRBD2 (5 bases each). V was trimmed by 11 bases and J by 3 bases, leaving 11 bases between them. Germline loops: CDR1 SEHNR, CDR2 FQNEAQ (reference sequence). The CDR3 runs 12 residues. The DNA for the CDR3 is TGTGCCGGGGTTGGGGGCTACAATGAGCAGTTCTTC. Its protein is CAGVGGYNEQFF.

This chain uses TRBV7-2 with TRBJ1-2; D not certain. This CDR3 is built from 13 residues. Germline V gives CDR1 SGHTA, CDR2 FQGNSA. V lost 2 bases to trimming and J lost 7 bases, with 11 bases between them. The CDR3 bases are TGTGCCAGCAGCTTACTTTCGGCGGCTGGCTACACCTTC. It translates to CASSLLSAAGYTF.

This clone has a single count. CDR3 sequence reads: CATSRAFRGGQPQHF. The CDR3 nucleotides read TGTGCCACCAGCAGAGCTTTCAGGGGTGGTCAGCCCCAGCATTTT. This chain joins TRBV15 and TRBJ1-5, with D possibly being TRBD1 (6 bases). V shed 1 base and J shed 6 bases, with 13 bases lying between them. CDR1 LNHNV and CDR2 YYDKDF come from the germline V gene (reference sequence). The CDR3 sequence is 15 residues long.

V usage is TRBV11-1 and J usage is TRBJ2-1; either TRBD1 or TRBD2 may fit D (5 bases each). CDR1 is SGHAT, CDR2 FQDESV, per germline (reference sequence). V lost 6 bases to trimming and J lost 6 bases, with 21 bases between them. The CDR3 runs to 16 residues. The chain's CDR3 is CASSSPGPRASNEQFF. In DNA, the CDR3 is TGTGCCAGCAGTTCGCCGGGACCTCGAGCCTCCAATGAGCAGTTCTTC.